These 27 T cell receptor beta chains originate from one sample sequenced in a study of blood T cell repertoires in COVID-19. Using immunoSEQ multiplex PCR, the repertoire was profiled, and TCRdb retains in-frame clones only, with some absent. The sample yields 150,000 to 200,000 clones, roughly four fifths seen once. Sequences were obtained from peripheral blood. The receptors originated from a woman older than 75 with COVID-19, enrolled during active disease.

The chain carries TRBV2 and TRBJ2-7, with TRBD2 identical over 7 bases. CDR1 is SNHLY, CDR2 FYNNEI, per germline. The CDR3 extends over 15 amino acids. V trimming: 2 bases; J trimming: 1 base; junction bases outside the gene matches: 5. CDR3 sequence: CASSESSGMSYEQYF. CDR3 bases: TGTGCCAGCAGTGAATCTAGCGGTATGTCCTACGAGCAGTACTTC.

The rearrangement links TRBV19 to TRBJ1-5; D not certain. The CDR3 covers 17 residues. The V gene's germline CDR1 is LNHDA and CDR2 SQIVND (reference sequence). The V end lost 3 bases, the J end lost 4 bases, and 19 bases lay between the germline ends. In DNA form, the CDR3 reads TGTGCCAGTAGTATTAAAGGGATTCGTTCGGGAAATCAGCCCCAGCATTTT. Its translation is CASSIKGIRSGNQPQHF.

For this clone: The germline gene is not matched at one end of the junction; a read error may be the cause. J is TRBJ2-7 and V is TRBV20-1; 8 bases are a match to TRBD2. The CDR3 is 13 amino acids. Germline loops: CDR1 DFQATT, CDR2 SNEGSKA (reference sequence). Here the CDR3 DNA reads TGCAGTGCTAGTATAGCGGGAACCTACGAGCAGCACTTC. Residues: CSASIAGTYEQHF.

This rearrangement joins TRBV28 to TRBJ1-2; no clear D. Deletions cut 5 bases from V and 1 base from J, with 14 bases between. This CDR3 is built from 15 residues. Per the germline V gene, CDR1 is MDHEN and CDR2 is SYDVKM. In DNA form, the CDR3 reads TGTGCCAGCAGTCCCCCCGGGAGTATTAACTATGGCTACACCTTC. As protein: CASSPPGSINYGYTF.

The chain joins TRBV7-8 to TRBJ2-7; 14 bases are shared with TRBD2. The CDR3 has 14 amino acids. Germline assignment: CDR1 SGHVS and CDR2 FQNEAQ. Trimming took 1 base from V and 12 from J; bases not matched to a gene: 5. CDR3 DNA sequence: TGTGCCAGCAGCTTAGAGGGACTAGCGGGAGTGCGGTACTTC. This codes for CASSLEGLAGVRYF.

The chain has TRBV6-5 and TRBJ1-3; D is perhaps TRBD1 (6 bases). Germline V gene lookup returns CDR1 MNHEY and CDR2 SVGAGI. The V end lost 3 bases, the J end lost 8 bases, and 11 bases lay between the germline ends. The CDR3 spans 13 residues. The CDR3 bases are TGTGCCAGCAGTTATCAACAGGGATACACCATATATTTT. It yields the protein CASSYQQGYTIYF.

The sample holds one count of this clone. The chain links TRBV5-1 to TRBJ2-3, with D unresolved. Germline lookup yields CDR1 SGHRS and CDR2 YFSETQ. The CDR3 length is 14 residues. V lost 5 bases and J lost 0, with 10 bases in between. The CDR3 DNA follows: TGCGCCAGCAGAGAACTTTTTAGCACAGATACGCAGTATTTT. This codes for CASRELFSTDTQYF. The complete variable domain, with remaining parts taken from reference TRBV5-1 and TRBJ2-3, reads KAGVTQTPRYLIKTRGQQVTLSCSPISGHRSVSWYQQTPGQGLQFLFEYFSETQRNKGNFPGRFSGRQFSNSRSEMNVSTLELGDSALYLCASRELFSTDTQYFGPGTRLTVL.

The chain employs TRBV5-4 and TRBJ2-7; tentative D call: TRBD1 (6 bases). Germline CDR1 SGHNT, CDR2 YYREEE (reference sequence). Trimming stripped 4 bases from V and 4 bases from J, with 12 bases between. This CDR3 region has 13 residues. DNA for the CDR3: TGTGCCAGCAGCATTACAGGGTCGTACGAGCAGTACTTC. Its protein is CASSITGSYEQYF.

The genes are TRBV4-2 and TRBJ2-1, with D tentatively TRBD1 (6 bases). CDR3 length: 14 amino acids. Germline-derived CDR1 and CDR2 are LGHNA and YNFKEQ. V was cut by 0 bases and J by 10 bases, with 13 bases left in between. The CDR3 region is CASSQDRDIQEQFF. The DNA of the CDR3 is TGTGCCAGCAGCCAAGATCGGGACATCCAGGAGCAGTTCTTC.

The rearrangement uses TRBV28 and TRBJ2-7, with 11 bases fitting TRBD1. This CDR3 is built from 14 residues. V trimming: 9 bases; J trimming: 6 bases; junction bases outside the gene matches: 10. In germline, CDR1 is MDHEN, CDR2 SYDVKM. CDR3 residues: CASTPLGQGGEQYF. CDR3 sequence (DNA): TGTGCCAGTACTCCTCTGGGACAGGGGGGCGAGCAGTACTTC.

This chain links TRBV4-2 with TRBJ1-4; the D gene is possibly TRBD1 (6 bases). V was cut by 0 bases and J by 2 bases, with 13 bases left in between. The CDR3 has 17 residues. Germline CDR1 LGHNA, CDR2 YNFKEQ. The CDR3, as DNA: TGTGCCAGCAGCCAAGAAGGGTGGGGGGGCACTAATGAAAAACTGTTTTTT. Translated: CASSQEGWGGTNEKLFF.

This chain connects TRBV2 to TRBJ2-5, with D possibly TRBD1 on 5 matching bases. Trimming took off 7 bases at V and 5 bases at J, with 14 bases between the two ends. CDR3 length: 13 residues. Per the germline V gene, CDR1 is SNHLY and CDR2 is FYNNEI. The CDR3 is CASMGRVEETQYF. The CDR3 DNA reads as TGTGCCAGCATGGGCAGGGTCGAGGAGACCCAGTACTTC.

This clone showed up just a few times. This chain links TRBV7-6 with TRBJ1-2; D call uncertain. This CDR3 is built from 13 residues. The V gene lost 0 bases and the J gene lost 5 bases, with 7 bases spanning the gap. The germline CDR1 and CDR2 sequences are SGHVS and FNYEAQ. DNA of the CDR3: TGTGCCAGCAGCTTAGCAGCGACGTATGGCTACACCTTC. It encodes CASSLAATYGYTF.

The V gene is TRBV19, the J gene TRBJ1-1, with D possibly being TRBD1 (6 bases). Germline V CDR1 and CDR2: LNHDA, SQIVND (reference sequence). This CDR3 spans 15 amino acids. V lost 1 base and J 3 bases, leaving 12 bases between the germline ends. CDR3 sequence (DNA): TGTGCCAGTAGTATAGCGGCAGGGGTAGACACTGAAGCTTTCTTT. Translating it yields CASSIAAGVDTEAFF.

The chain carries TRBV27 and TRBJ2-1; tentative D call: TRBD1 (6 bases). Trimming removed 5 bases at V and 0 bases at J, with 11 bases between. Germline-derived CDR1 and CDR2 are MNHEY and SMNVEV (reference sequence). CDR3 size: 15 residues. The CDR3, as DNA: TGTGCCAGCAGTCCGTACAGGGACTCCTACAATGAGCAGTTCTTC. This codes for CASSPYRDSYNEQFF.

The gene calls are TRBV29-1 and TRBJ2-7; D is possibly TRBD2 (6 bases). The V end was cut by 7 bases, the J end by 6 bases, with 16 bases between. This CDR3 has 12 amino acids. Germline V CDR1 and CDR2: SQVTM, ANQGSEA. The CDR3 region has the DNA TGCAGCGCAAACGGTCCGGGGGTCGAGCAGTACTTC. Amino acid sequence: CSANGPGVEQYF.

The J gene is TRBJ2-7, the V gene TRBV13; 13 bases fit TRBD2. Trimming took 0 bases from V and 2 from J; bases not matched to a gene: 4. The germline gives CDR1 PRHDT, CDR2 FYEKMQ (reference sequence). The CDR3 is made up of 17 amino acids. The CDR3 sequence is CASSLGLAGGAPYEQYF. Written as DNA, the CDR3 is TGTGCCAGCAGCTTAGGACTAGCGGGGGGGGCTCCCTACGAGCAGTACTTC.

This clone was found once. CDR3 sequence: CASSPPSGVSYNEQFF. The CDR3 DNA reads TGTGCCAGCTCACCACCGAGCGGGGTCTCCTACAATGAGCAGTTCTTC. This chain links TRBV18 with TRBJ2-1; 7 bases agree with TRBD2. The germline V gene has CDR1 KGHSH and CDR2 LQKENI. Germline trimming cut 0 bases from V and 0 bases from J; bases unmatched to any gene: 2. CDR3 length: 16 amino acids.

V gene TRBV2 combines with J gene TRBJ2-3; D possibly corresponds to TRBD2 (6 bases). There are 14 residues in the CDR3. CDR1 and CDR2 from the germline V gene are SNHLY and FYNNEI. Trimming left V 5 bases short and J 5 bases short, with 14 bases between. DNA for the CDR3: TGTGCCAGCAGTTTCGGCGGGACCTTAGATACGCAGTATTTT. It encodes CASSFGGTLDTQYF.

The chain couples TRBV5-5 to TRBJ1-2; no reliable D call. CDR3 length: 13 residues. Germline V gene sequence: CDR1 SGHKS, CDR2 YYEKEE (reference sequence). Trimming shortened V by 2 bases and J by 1 base, and 6 bases separated the two germline ends. Written as DNA, the CDR3 is TGTGCCAGCAGCTTCCGGGGTAACTATGGCTACACCTTC. This translates into CASSFRGNYGYTF. Full variable domain (remainder filled in from reference TRBV5-5 and TRBJ1-2): DAGVTQSPTHLIKTRGQQVTLRCSPISGHKSVSWYQQVLGQGPQFIFQYYEKEERGRGNFPDRFSARQFPNYSSELNVNALLLGDSALYLCASSFRGNYGYTFGSGTRLTVV.

This sequence joins TRBV5-8 and TRBJ2-1, with 9 bases lining up with TRBD2. This CDR3 has 16 residues. V lost 5 bases, J lost 7 bases, and 13 bases stayed unmatched. Per the germline V gene, CDR1 is SGHTS and CDR2 is YDEGEE. As DNA, the CDR3 is TGTGCCAGCAGGTATCGACTAGCGGATGGGGGAAATGAGCAGTTCTTC. Its protein is CASRYRLADGGNEQFF.

V usage is TRBV27 and J usage is TRBJ2-1, with D possibly being TRBD2 (5 bases). CDR1 and CDR2 from the germline V gene are MNHEY and SMNVEV (reference sequence). Trimming took off 3 bases at V and 2 bases at J, with 8 bases between the two ends. The CDR3 spans 14 residues. This chain's CDR3 is CASSFRGTYNEQFF. The CDR3 DNA follows: TGTGCCAGCAGTTTTCGGGGAACCTACAATGAGCAGTTCTTC.

This sequence joins TRBV19 and TRBJ2-3; tentatively, D is TRBD2 (6 bases). Looked up from germline, CDR1 is LNHDA and CDR2 is SQIVND (reference sequence). Trimming removed 9 bases at V and 8 bases at J, with 15 bases between. The CDR3 loop spans 12 amino acids. CDR3 coding DNA: TGTGCCAGCTCTCGGGACTCCTCTACGCAGTATTTT. Its protein product is CASSRDSSTQYF.

This chain links TRBV9 with TRBJ2-7; 8 nucleotides match TRBD2. The CDR3 is 15 residues long. The V gene's germline CDR1 is SGDLS and CDR2 YYNGEE. Trimming cost V 0 bases and J 1 base; bases outside gene matches: 3. CDR3: CASSVGLARSYEQYF. The CDR3 nucleotides read TGTGCCAGCAGCGTAGGACTAGCGCGATCCTACGAGCAGTACTTC. The whole variable domain, filled in from reference TRBV9 and TRBJ2-7, reads DSGVTQTPKHLITATGQRVTLRCSPRSGDLSVYWYQQSLDQGLQFLIQYYNGEERAKGNILERFSAQQFPDLHSELNLSSLELGDSALYFCASSVGLARSYEQYFGPGTRLTVT.

The CDR3 region has the DNA TGTGCCAGCAGCCCACTTCAGGGTGATTACGAGCAGTACTTC. Its protein product is CASSPLQGDYEQYF. This chain links TRBV5-6 with TRBJ2-7, with D possibly matching TRBD1 (5 bases). Germline V gives CDR1 SGHDT, CDR2 YYEEEE. This CDR3 has 14 residues. Trimming took 4 bases from V and 4 from J, leaving 15 bases between them.

The J gene is TRBJ1-3, the V gene TRBV30, with D possibly matching TRBD1 (5 bases). Germline CDR1 is GTSNPN and CDR2 is SVGIG (reference sequence). This CDR3 contains 16 residues. Trimming removed 8 bases at V and 5 bases at J, with 25 bases between. The CDR3 spells CALPLVGQGLRNTIYF. CDR3 DNA: TGTGCCCTTCCCTTAGTGGGGCAGGGCCTGAGAAACACCATATATTTT.

This sequence joins TRBV28 and TRBJ1-2; D is uncertain. The V gene lost 4 bases and the J gene lost 7 bases, with 16 bases spanning the gap. CDR1 is MDHEN and CDR2 is SYDVKM in the germline V gene. This CDR3 has 14 residues. The CDR3 DNA is TGTGCCAGCAGTTCATACGCCCTCGGTGGTGGCTACACCTTC. As protein: CASSSYALGGGYTF.